The 4 T cell receptor beta chains below were found in one sample sequenced in a study of spatial heterogeneity in lung cancer. The time point is: sample taken at primary tumor resection. Whole RNA, isolated from tumor, nontumor lung or frozen PBMC, was sequenced without prior sorting. MiXCR, applied by TCRdb to the 5' RACE reads, yields one record per CDR3 protein. There are tens of thousands of distinct CDR3 sequences in the sample; roughly 13% occur only once, and roughly 6.9% lies in the top ten. Sequenced material: PBMCs, taken at surgery. Receptor source: a male donor with early-stage non-small cell lung cancer.

This clonotype was counted many times. The genes are TRBV3-1 and TRBJ2-2; maybe TRBD1 (5 bases). CDR3 length: 13 amino acids. Germline CDR1 reads LGHDT; CDR2 reads YNNKEL (reference sequence). Trimming cost V 1 base and J 5 bases, with 5 bases left between them. The CDR3 DNA follows: TGTGCCAGCAGCCAAGCAGGGACCGGGGAGCTGTTTTTT. It translates to CASSQAGTGELFF.

V gene TRBV24-1 combines with J gene TRBJ2-5; D uncertain. CDR3 length: 14 residues. Germline CDR1 KGHDR, CDR2 SFDVKD. Trimming left V 1 base short and J 2 bases short, with 7 bases between. The CDR3 reads CATSDFESQETQYF. The CDR3 region has the DNA TGTGCCACCAGTGATTTCGAAAGTCAAGAGACCCAGTACTTC.

This clonotype is deemed medium-sized (0.01 to 0.1%). The V call is TRBV7-9, the J call TRBJ2-1, with D unclear. This CDR3 is 18 amino acids long. Per the germline V gene, CDR1 is SEHNR and CDR2 is FQNEAQ (reference sequence). Trimming left V 1 base short and J 0 bases short, with 16 bases between. In DNA, the CDR3 is TGTGCCAGCAGCTTAGATGAGTCCAGCGCTAGCTCCTACAATGAGCAGTTCTTC. This encodes CASSLDESSASSYNEQFF. Full variable domain (rest looked up from reference TRBV7-9 and TRBJ2-1): DTGVSQNPRHKITKRGQNVTFRCDPISEHNRLYWYRQTLGQGPEFLTYFQNEAQLEKSRLLSDRFSAERPKGSFSTLEIQRTEQGDSAMYLCASSLDESSASSYNEQFFGPGTRLTVL.

The chain has TRBV10-3 and TRBJ1-3, with a tentative D call TRBD1 (5 bases). Per germline, CDR1 ENHRY and CDR2 SYGVKD. The V end was cut by 0 bases, the J end by 0 bases, with 12 bases between. The CDR3 runs 17 residues. The CDR3 nucleotides are TGTGCCATCAGTGAGTCGGGGAGGGGAAGCTCTGGAAACACCATATATTTT. The encoded protein is CAISESGRGSSGNTIYF.